This TCR beta chain was sequenced for a study of tumor and adjacent non-tumor tissue in lung cancer. Study-wide background: The cohort had roughly 11 adenocarcinoma, 2 squamous cell and 1 small cell patients.

In the case of this clonotype: Its antigen is currently unknown. The junction does not match germline at one end; this may be a read error.

A modified ARM-PCR protocol with three rounds of nested PCR amplified TCRbeta. TCRdb reprocessed the multiplex PCR reads with MiXCR, giving one entry per CDR3 protein. The table has about 90,000 distinct CDR3 sequences, 75% to 85% seen once. Germline V gives CDR1 SQVTM, CDR2 ANQGSEA. The CDR3 contains 14 residues. Study-wide results and caveats: Top 100 clones took a larger repertoire share in normal lung.

RNA was extracted from bulk tissue without any cell sorting. The normal lung tissue was taken more than 3 cm from the tumor edge. Between August and November 2014, newly diagnosed, chemotherapy-naive lung cancer patients underwent thoracic surgery in China. V is TRBV29-1 and J is TRBJ1-2; 9 nucleotides agree with TRBD1. The sample consisted of distant non-tumor lung tissue. This clonotype was sampled from a woman aged 50 to 60 with non-small cell lung cancer. This chain's CDR3 is CSVEPGDRVYGYTF. CDR3 DNA sequence: TGCAGCGTTGAACCCGGGGACAGGGTTTACGGCTACACATTC.